This T cell receptor beta chain was identified in a study of T cell responses to AZD1222 COVID-19 vaccine. Broader study findings: Sampled repertoires all dated from after the peak T cell response. There were vaccine-associated CD4 TCRs across spike, dominant at 160-218 and 743-854. AZD1222 recipients seropositive at baseline numbered only 5 or 6.

Second-dose groups at about 4 or about 12 weeks were pooled. CDR3 length: 12 residues. The V end was cut by 4 bases, the J end by 9 bases, with 11 bases between. Germline CDR1 and CDR2: MDHEN and SYDVKM. This clone was observed a single time. Antigen unknown. The assay was immunoSEQ multiplex PCR, and TCRdb's table has in-frame clones only and misses some. The table includes some 200,000 clones, roughly 92% detected once. This receptor was taken from an adult who received the AZD1222 COVID-19 vaccine. This rearrangement joins TRBV28 to TRBJ2-3; D remains ambiguous. The sample was peripheral blood, taken 28 days after the second AZD1222 dose. The CDR3, as DNA: TGTGCCAGCAGTTCCGCTGTCCGGACGCAGTATTTT. Its protein product is CASSSAVRTQYF.